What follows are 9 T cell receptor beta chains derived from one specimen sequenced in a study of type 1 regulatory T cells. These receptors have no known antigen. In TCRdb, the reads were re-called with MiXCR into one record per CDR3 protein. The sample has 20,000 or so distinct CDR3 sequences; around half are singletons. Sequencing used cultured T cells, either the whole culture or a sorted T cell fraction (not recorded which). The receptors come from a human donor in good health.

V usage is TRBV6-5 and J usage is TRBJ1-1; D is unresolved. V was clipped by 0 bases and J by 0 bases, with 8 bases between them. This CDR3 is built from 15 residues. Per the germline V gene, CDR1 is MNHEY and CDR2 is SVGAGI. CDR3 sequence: CASSYSNTMNTEAFF. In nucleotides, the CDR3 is TGTGCCAGCAGTTACTCGAACACTATGAACACTGAAGCTTTCTTT.

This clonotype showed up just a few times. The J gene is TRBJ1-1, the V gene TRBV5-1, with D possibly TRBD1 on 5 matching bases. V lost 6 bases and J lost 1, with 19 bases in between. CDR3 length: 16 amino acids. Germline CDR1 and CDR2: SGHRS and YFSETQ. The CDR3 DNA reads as TGCGCCAGCATCCCAGGCCCGGGTGGGACGAACACTGAAGCTTTCTTT. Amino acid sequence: CASIPGPGGTNTEAFF.

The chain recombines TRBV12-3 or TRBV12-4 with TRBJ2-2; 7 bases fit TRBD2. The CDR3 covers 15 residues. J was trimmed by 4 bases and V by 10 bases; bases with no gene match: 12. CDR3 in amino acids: CATGLGGGSTGELFF. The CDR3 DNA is TGTGCCACCGGCTTGGGGGGGGGAAGCACCGGGGAGCTGTTTTTT.

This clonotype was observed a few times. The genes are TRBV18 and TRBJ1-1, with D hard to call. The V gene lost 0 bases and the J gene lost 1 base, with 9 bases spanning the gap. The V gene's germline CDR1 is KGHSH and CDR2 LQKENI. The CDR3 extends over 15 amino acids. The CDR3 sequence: CASSPPGKGNTEAFF. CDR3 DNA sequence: TGTGCCAGCTCACCACCGGGAAAGGGGAACACTGAAGCTTTCTTT.

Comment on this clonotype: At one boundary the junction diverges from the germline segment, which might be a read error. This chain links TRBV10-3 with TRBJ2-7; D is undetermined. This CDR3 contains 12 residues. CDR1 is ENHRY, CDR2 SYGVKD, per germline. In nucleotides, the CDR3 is TGTGCCATCAGTGAGTTCCCACCTTCTTCGAACTTC. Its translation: CAISEFPPSSNF.

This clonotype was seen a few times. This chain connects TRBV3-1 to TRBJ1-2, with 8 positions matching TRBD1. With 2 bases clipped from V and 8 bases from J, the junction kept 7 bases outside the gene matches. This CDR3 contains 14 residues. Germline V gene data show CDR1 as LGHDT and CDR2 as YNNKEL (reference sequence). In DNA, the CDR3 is TGTGCCAGCAGCCAATGGACAGGGACGTACGGCTACACCTTC. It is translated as CASSQWTGTYGYTF.

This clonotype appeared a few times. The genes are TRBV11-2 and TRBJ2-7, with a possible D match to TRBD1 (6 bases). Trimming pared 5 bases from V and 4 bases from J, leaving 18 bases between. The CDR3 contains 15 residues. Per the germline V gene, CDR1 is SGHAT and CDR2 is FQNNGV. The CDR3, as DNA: TGTGCCAGCAGCGTGGACAGACCGGGGTTATACGAGCAGTACTTC. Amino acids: CASSVDRPGLYEQYF.

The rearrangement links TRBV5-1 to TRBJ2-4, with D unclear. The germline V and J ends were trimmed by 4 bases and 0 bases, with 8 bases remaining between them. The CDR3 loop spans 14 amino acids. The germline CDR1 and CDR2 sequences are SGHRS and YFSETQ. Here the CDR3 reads CASSPRQAKNIQYF. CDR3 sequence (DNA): TGCGCCAGCAGCCCCAGGCAAGCCAAAAACATTCAGTACTTC.

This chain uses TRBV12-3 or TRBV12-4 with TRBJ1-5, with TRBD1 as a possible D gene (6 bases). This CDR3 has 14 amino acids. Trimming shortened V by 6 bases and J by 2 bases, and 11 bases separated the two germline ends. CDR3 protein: CASSIGGRNQPQHF. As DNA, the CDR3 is TGTGCCAGCAGCATAGGGGGACGCAATCAGCCCCAGCATTTT.